This T cell receptor (beta chain) was sequenced in a study of T cells in Graves' hyperthyroidism and ophthalmopathy. About the research overall: Sampling of peripheral blood happened at initial diagnosis, prior to any treatment.

It was RNA transcripts that yielded the amplified TCR beta CDR3 regions. The study used the HTBI primer set for a first-round RT-PCR of the TCR CDR3. TCRdb analysed the multiplex PCR reads with MiXCR anew, one entry per CDR3 protein. The sample shows a few hundred thousand distinct CDR3 sequences, 15% to 18% of them seen only once. This CDR3 has 12 amino acids. From germline, CDR1 is MDHEN and CDR2 SYDVKM. With 6 bases removed from V and 6 bases from J, the gap between germline ends came to 11 bases. The study, taken as a whole, reports: Stable hyperthyroidism was separated from ophthalmopathy by a model based on 13 V-J features. Among clonotypes expanded in thyroid above 0.001, most were also found in blood.

This clonotype was seen ten or more times. Its cognate antigen is unknown. Patients aged 18 to 65 had newly diagnosed hyperthyroidism lasting under 2 months. This chain connects TRBV28 to TRBJ1-1; no clear D. The specimen sequenced was blood. The sequence was obtained from a woman aged 30 to 39 with Graves' hyperthyroidism. The CDR3 region is CASSPRQPEAFF. The CDR3 DNA is TGTGCCAGCAGCCCCCGACAACCTGAAGCTTTCTTT.